Listed below are T cell receptor beta chains from one sample, sequenced in a study of identical twins. A single record per CDR3 protein comes from TCRdb applying MiXCR to the 5' RACE reads. The profile covers 450,000 or so distinct CDR3 sequences, with approximately 17% appearing a single time and around 10% taken by the ten largest. Sequencing was done on a sample of naive T cells sorted from blood. The receptors originated from a man in his fifties or sixties in good health. Both conserved end residues are part of each CDR3. The D gene is left open where the match is weak. For some rows the clone size is stated as once, few or many, or as a class when expanded; others skip it.

v_call	clone_size	j_call	d_call	cdr3_aa	cdr3_nt
TRBV20-1	few	TRBJ2-3	NA	CSASYTGHTDTQYF	TGCAGTGCTAGTTATACGGGACACACAGATACGCAGTATTTT
TRBV29-1	many	TRBJ2-7	NA	CSGRDTFSYEQYF	TGCAGCGGTCGGGACACCTTCTCCTACGAGCAGTACTTC
TRBV5-1	NA	TRBJ2-1	TRBD1	CASSPPGQGQGEQFF	TGCGCCAGCAGCCCGCCGGGACAGGGGCAGGGTGAGCAGTTCTTC
TRBV12-3/TRBV12-4	few	TRBJ2-7	NA	CASRSGTLDYEQYF	TGTGCCAGCAGGAGCGGGACACTCGACTACGAGCAGTACTTC
TRBV29-1	many	TRBJ2-2	NA	CSVVPTVNTGELFF	TGCAGCGTTGTGCCGACAGTAAACACCGGGGAGCTGTTTTTT
TRBV20-1	NA	TRBJ1-2	TRBD1	CSASAPTGGHGYTF	TGCAGTGCTAGCGCTCCGACAGGGGGTCATGGCTACACCTTC
TRBV27	many	TRBJ1-2	TRBD1	CASSPRGNYGYTF	TGTGCCAGCAGTCCCAGGGGGAACTATGGCTACACCTTC
TRBV29-1	NA	TRBJ2-7	NA	CSVDSGEQYF	TGCAGCGTTGACTCGGGGGAGCAGTACTTC
TRBV11-1	once	TRBJ2-7	TRBD2	CASSLGTSGKKYF	TGTGCCAGCAGCTTAGGAACTAGCGGTAAAAAGTACTTC
TRBV29-1	NA	TRBJ2-3	NA	CSAGGSSGTDTQYF	TGCAGCGCCGGCGGTAGTTCCGGCACAGATACGCAGTATTTT
TRBV7-9	NA	TRBJ1-2	NA	CASSPQGNPIYGYTF	TGTGCCAGCAGCCCACAGGGAAACCCGATTTATGGCTACACCTTC
TRBV7-9	many	TRBJ2-5	NA	CASSRDFTGYQETQYF	TGTGCCAGCAGCCGAGACTTCACAGGGTACCAAGAGACCCAGTACTTC
TRBV15	many	TRBJ2-3	TRBD1	CATSRAGTGYTQYF	TGTGCCACCAGCAGAGCTGGGACAGGCTATACGCAGTATTTT